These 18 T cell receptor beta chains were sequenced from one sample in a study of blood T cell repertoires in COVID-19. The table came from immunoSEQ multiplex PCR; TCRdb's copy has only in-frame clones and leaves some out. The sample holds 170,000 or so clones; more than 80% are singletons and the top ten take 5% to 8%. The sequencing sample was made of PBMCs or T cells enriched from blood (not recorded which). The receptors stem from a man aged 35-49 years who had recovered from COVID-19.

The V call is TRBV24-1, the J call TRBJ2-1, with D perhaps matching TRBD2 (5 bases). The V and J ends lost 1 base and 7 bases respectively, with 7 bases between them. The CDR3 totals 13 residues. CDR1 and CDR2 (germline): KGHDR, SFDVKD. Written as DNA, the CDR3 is TGTGCCACCAGTGATTTTCGGGGAAATGAGCAGTTCTTC. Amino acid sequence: CATSDFRGNEQFF.

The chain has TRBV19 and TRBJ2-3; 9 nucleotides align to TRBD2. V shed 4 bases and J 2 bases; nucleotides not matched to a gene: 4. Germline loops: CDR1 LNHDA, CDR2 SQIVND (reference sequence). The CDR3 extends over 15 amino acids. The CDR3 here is CASSTLAGPTDTQYF. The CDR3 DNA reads TGTGCCAGTAGTACTCTAGCGGGACCCACAGATACGCAGTATTTT.

CDR3 nucleotide sequence: TGCGCCAGCAGTGCCGTAGCACTGAGTGGGACAGATACGCAGTATTTT. Its translation: CASSAVALSGTDTQYF. This chain joins TRBV10-1 and TRBJ2-3; no clear D gene. Germline loops: CDR1 WNHNN, CDR2 SYGVQD (reference sequence). The V end was cut by 4 bases, the J end by 3 bases, with 17 bases between. CDR3 length: 16 amino acids.

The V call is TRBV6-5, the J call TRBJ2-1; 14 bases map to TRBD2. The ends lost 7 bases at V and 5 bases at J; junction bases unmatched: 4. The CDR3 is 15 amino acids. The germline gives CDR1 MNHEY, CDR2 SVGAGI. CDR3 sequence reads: CASMRTSGRHNEQFF. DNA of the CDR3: TGTGCCAGCATGAGGACTAGCGGGAGGCACAATGAGCAGTTCTTC.

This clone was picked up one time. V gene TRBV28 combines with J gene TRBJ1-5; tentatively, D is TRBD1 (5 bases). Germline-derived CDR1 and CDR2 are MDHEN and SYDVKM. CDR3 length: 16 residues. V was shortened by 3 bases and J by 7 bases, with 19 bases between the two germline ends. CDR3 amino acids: CASSFQGSRVGQPQHF. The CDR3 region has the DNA TGTGCCAGCAGTTTCCAAGGAAGCAGGGTCGGCCAGCCCCAGCATTTT.

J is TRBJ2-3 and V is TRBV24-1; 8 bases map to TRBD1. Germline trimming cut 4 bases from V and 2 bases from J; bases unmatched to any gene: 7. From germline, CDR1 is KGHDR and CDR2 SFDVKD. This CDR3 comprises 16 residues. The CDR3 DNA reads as TGTGCCACCAGTGACCCCGACAGGGGCGCCACAGATACGCAGTATTTT. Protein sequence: CATSDPDRGATDTQYF.

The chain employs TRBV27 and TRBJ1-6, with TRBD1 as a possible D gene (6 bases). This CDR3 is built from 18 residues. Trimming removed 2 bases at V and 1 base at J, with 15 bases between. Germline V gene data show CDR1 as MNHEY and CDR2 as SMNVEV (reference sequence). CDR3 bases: TGTGCCAGCAGTTTACGGGCGGGGGCGGCGTCCTATAATTCACCCCTCCACTTT. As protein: CASSLRAGAASYNSPLHF.

CDR3 in amino acids: CASTPTGRSAGYTF. The CDR3 DNA sequence: TGTGCCAGCACTCCGACAGGGCGGTCGGCGGGCTACACCTTC. V gene TRBV6-7 combines with J gene TRBJ1-2; 7 bases are a match to TRBD1. TRBV6-7 counts as an open reading frame of uncertain function. With V trimmed by 7 bases and J by 8 bases, 13 bases remained unmatched. The CDR3 is 14 amino acids.

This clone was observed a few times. CDR3 DNA: TGTGCCAGCCAAAGCAACCTCAACACTGAAGCTTTCTTT. It encodes CASQSNLNTEAFF. V gene TRBV2 combines with J gene TRBJ1-1; unclear D gene. The CDR3 has 13 residues. CDR1 and CDR2 from the germline V gene are SNHLY and FYNNEI. V was pared by 8 bases and J by 2 bases, with 12 bases between.

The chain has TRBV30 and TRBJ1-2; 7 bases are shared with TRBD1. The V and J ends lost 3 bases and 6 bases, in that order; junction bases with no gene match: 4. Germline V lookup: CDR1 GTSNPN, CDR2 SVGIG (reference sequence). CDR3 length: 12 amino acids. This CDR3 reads CAWRGGGDGYTF. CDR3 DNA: TGTGCCTGGAGAGGGGGCGGGGATGGCTACACCTTC.

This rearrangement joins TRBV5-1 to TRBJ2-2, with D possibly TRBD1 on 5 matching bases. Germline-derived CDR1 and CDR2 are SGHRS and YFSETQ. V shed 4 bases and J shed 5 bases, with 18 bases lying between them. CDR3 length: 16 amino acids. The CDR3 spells CASSTGRKGATGELFF. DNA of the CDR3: TGCGCCAGCAGCACCGGACGGAAAGGGGCGACCGGGGAGCTGTTTTTT.

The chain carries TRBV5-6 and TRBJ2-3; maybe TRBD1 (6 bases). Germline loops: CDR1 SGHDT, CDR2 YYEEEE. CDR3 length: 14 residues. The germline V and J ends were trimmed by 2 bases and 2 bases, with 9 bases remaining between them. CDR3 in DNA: TGTGCCAGCAGCTTTGGGGGCCACACAGATACGCAGTATTTT. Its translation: CASSFGGHTDTQYF.

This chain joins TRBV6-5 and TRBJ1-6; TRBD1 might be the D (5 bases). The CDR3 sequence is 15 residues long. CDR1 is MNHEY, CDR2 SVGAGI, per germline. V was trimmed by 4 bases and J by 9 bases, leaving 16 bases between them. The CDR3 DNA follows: TGTGCCAGCAGTTCCTTCCAAGGCGGGGGTTCACCCCTCCACTTT. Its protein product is CASSSFQGGGSPLHF.

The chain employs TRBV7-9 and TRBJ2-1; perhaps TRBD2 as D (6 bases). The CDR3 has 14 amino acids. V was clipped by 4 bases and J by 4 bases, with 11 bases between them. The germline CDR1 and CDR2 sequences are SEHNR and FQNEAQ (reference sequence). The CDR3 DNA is TGTGCCAGCAGCTCCCTGGGGGGATACAATGAGCAGTTCTTC. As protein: CASSSLGGYNEQFF.

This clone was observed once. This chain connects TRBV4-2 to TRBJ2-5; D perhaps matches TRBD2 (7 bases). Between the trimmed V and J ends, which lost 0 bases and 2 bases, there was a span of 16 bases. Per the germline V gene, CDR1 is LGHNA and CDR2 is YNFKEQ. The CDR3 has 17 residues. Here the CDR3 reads CASSQDTAGANQETQYF. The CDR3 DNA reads TGTGCCAGCAGCCAAGATACGGCGGGGGCGAATCAAGAGACCCAGTACTTC.

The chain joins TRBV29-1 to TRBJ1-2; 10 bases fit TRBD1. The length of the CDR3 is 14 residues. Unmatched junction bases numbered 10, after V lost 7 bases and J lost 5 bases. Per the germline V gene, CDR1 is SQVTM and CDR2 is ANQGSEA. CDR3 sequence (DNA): TGCAGCGGAGTGACAGGGGGCGATGGTTATGGCTACACCTTC. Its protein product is CSGVTGGDGYGYTF.

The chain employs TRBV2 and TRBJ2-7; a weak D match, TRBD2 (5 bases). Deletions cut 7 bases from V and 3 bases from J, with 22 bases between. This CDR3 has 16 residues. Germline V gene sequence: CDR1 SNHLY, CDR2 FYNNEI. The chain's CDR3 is CASNLVQRIALYEQYF. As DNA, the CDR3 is TGTGCCAGCAATCTCGTTCAGCGAATAGCGCTCTACGAGCAGTACTTC.

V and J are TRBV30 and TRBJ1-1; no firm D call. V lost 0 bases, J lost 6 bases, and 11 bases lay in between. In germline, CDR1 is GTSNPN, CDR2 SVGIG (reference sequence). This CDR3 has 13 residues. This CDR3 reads CAWSVGEGAEAFF. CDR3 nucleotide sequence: TGTGCCTGGAGTGTAGGAGAGGGAGCTGAAGCTTTCTTT.